The 12 T cell receptor beta chains below all came from one sample that was sequenced in a study of OX40 agonist ivuxolimab in advanced cancers. The repertoire was sequenced with immunoSEQ multiplex PCR; TCRdb's copy has only in-frame clones and lacks some. The table includes 150,000 to 170,000 clones, roughly 92% detected once. The sample consisted of CD4+ or CD8+ T cells sorted from blood, taken in a trial of the OX40 agonist ivuxolimab. All receptors derive from an adult with an advanced solid tumor such as melanoma, head and neck, liver or kidney cancer.

The CDR3 loop reads CASSSTVKLGEKLFF. CDR3 coding DNA: TGTGCCAGCAGTTCGACAGTTAAGCTAGGTGAAAAACTGTTTTTT. The rearrangement uses TRBV6-5 and TRBJ1-4; D is perhaps TRBD1 (5 bases). CDR1 and CDR2 (germline): MNHEY, SVGAGI. V lost 4 bases and J 7 bases, leaving 16 bases between the germline ends. The CDR3 sequence is 15 residues long.

This chain's CDR3 is CASSKYPPGQRMTSTDTQYF. Here the CDR3 DNA reads TGTGCCAGCAGCAAATATCCTCCCGGACAGCGCATGACTAGCACAGATACGCAGTATTTT. V usage is TRBV21-1 and J usage is TRBJ2-3; TRBD1 was called by the table and not checked on the DNA. TRBV21-1 is a pseudogene segment. The CDR3 has 20 amino acids.

V and J are TRBV28 and TRBJ1-1; D is undetermined. The length of the CDR3 is 14 residues. Trimming took 5 bases from V and 1 from J, leaving 11 bases between them. The germline gives CDR1 MDHEN, CDR2 SYDVKM. The CDR3 is CASSPRTGNTEAFF. In nucleotides, the CDR3 is TGTGCCAGCAGTCCTAGGACGGGGAACACTGAAGCTTTCTTT.

This clone was detected only a few times. V is TRBV18 and J is TRBJ1-5; 7 bases map to TRBD1. The V gene's germline CDR1 is KGHSH and CDR2 LQKENI. The J segment lost 1 base and the V segment lost 3 bases, leaving 3 bases of the junction unmatched. The CDR3 covers 15 residues. This chain's CDR3 is CASSPDRVSNQPQHF. The CDR3 region has the DNA TGTGCCAGCTCACCTGACAGGGTGAGCAATCAGCCCCAGCATTTT.

The chain combines TRBV27 with TRBJ2-7; the D gene is possibly TRBD1 (6 bases). This CDR3 comprises 13 residues. V was trimmed by 0 bases and J by 10 bases, leaving 13 bases between them. Germline CDR1 is MNHEY and CDR2 is SMNVEV (reference sequence). The chain's CDR3 is CASSLSYREYQYF. CDR3 sequence (DNA): TGTGCCAGCAGTTTATCGTACAGGGAATATCAGTACTTC.

This rearrangement joins TRBV28 to TRBJ1-1; D gene uncertain. The CDR3 totals 14 residues. Trimming took 4 bases from V and 4 from J, leaving 13 bases between them. Germline V gives CDR1 MDHEN, CDR2 SYDVKM. The CDR3 region is CASSSTVGGTEAFF. The DNA of the CDR3 is TGTGCCAGCAGTTCTACCGTTGGTGGCACTGAAGCTTTCTTT.

The chain couples TRBV5-1 to TRBJ2-1; TRBD2 matches at 9 bases. The V gene end was trimmed by 2 bases and the J gene end by 5 bases; junction bases not matched to a gene: 2. The germline V gene has CDR1 SGHRS and CDR2 YFSETQ. The CDR3 consists of 14 residues. In DNA, the CDR3 is TGCGCCAGCAGCTTTGGACTAGCGAACAATGAGCAGTTCTTC. Its translation is CASSFGLANNEQFF.

V gene TRBV11-2 combines with J gene TRBJ2-3; the D gene is possibly TRBD2 (7 bases). V was trimmed by 2 bases and J by 4 bases, leaving 19 bases between them. The CDR3 spans 17 residues. Per germline, CDR1 SGHAT and CDR2 FQNNGV. CDR3 loop: CASSLPLGGGRSDTQYF. For the CDR3, the DNA is TGTGCCAGCAGCTTACCCTTGGGAGGGGGACGATCAGATACGCAGTATTTT.

The V gene is TRBV27, the J gene TRBJ2-7; D is unresolved. The germline V gene has CDR1 MNHEY and CDR2 SMNVEV (reference sequence). The CDR3 totals 14 residues. The germline V and J ends were trimmed by 4 bases and 0 bases, with 10 bases remaining between them. The CDR3 loop reads CASSSLETSYEQYF. DNA for the CDR3: TGTGCCAGCAGTTCCCTCGAGACCTCCTACGAGCAGTACTTC.

The CDR3, as DNA: TGTGCCAGCAGTGGACAGGCCTTGGGGTATGGCTACACCTTC. Protein product: CASSGQALGYGYTF. The chain carries TRBV28 and TRBJ1-2; TRBD1 agrees at 7 bases. This CDR3 has 14 residues. J lost 5 bases, V lost 5 bases, and 8 bases had no gene match. Germline values: CDR1 MDHEN, CDR2 SYDVKM.

The chain is built from TRBV7-2 and TRBJ2-7; maybe TRBD2 (5 bases). Trimming pared 1 base from V and 1 base from J, leaving 14 bases between. CDR1 and CDR2 (germline): SGHTA, FQGNSA. This CDR3 comprises 16 residues. Here the CDR3 DNA reads TGTGCCAGCAGCTTAGAAGGAGGCAGAGATTCCTACGAGCAGTACTTC. It yields the protein CASSLEGGRDSYEQYF.

This clone was found a few times. The genes are TRBV6-1 and TRBJ1-5; the match to TRBD1 covers 7 bases. CDR1 is MNHNS, CDR2 SASEGT, per germline. V lost 4 bases to trimming and J lost 5 bases; unmatched junction nucleotides: 8. CDR3 length: 15 residues. The CDR3 sequence: CASSGQGGFDQPQHF. In DNA, the CDR3 is TGTGCCAGCAGTGGCCAGGGGGGGTTCGATCAGCCCCAGCATTTT.